One sample yielded the 21 T cell receptor beta chains listed below, sequenced in a study of blood T cell repertoires in COVID-19. TCRdb's table, derived via immunoSEQ multiplex PCR, lists solely in-frame clones and lacks some. The sample lists under 250,000 clones; roughly 83% were seen once. The specimen sequenced was PBMCs or T cells enriched from blood (not recorded which). Receptors were obtained from a woman between 40 and 55 years old with acute COVID-19.

V and J are TRBV5-6 and TRBJ2-3; D is unclear. Trimming took 2 bases from V and 0 from J, leaving 7 bases between them. The CDR3 covers 14 residues. CDR1 is SGHDT and CDR2 is YYEEEE in the germline V gene. The CDR3 loop is CASSFYGSTDTQYF. CDR3 sequence (DNA): TGTGCCAGCAGCTTTTACGGTAGCACAGATACGCAGTATTTT.

This clone was seen a single time. The rearrangement links TRBV2 to TRBJ1-1; D is unresolved. Trimming pared 11 bases from V and 4 bases from J, leaving 8 bases between. Germline lookup yields CDR1 SNHLY and CDR2 FYNNEI. CDR3 length: 10 residues. CDR3 DNA sequence: TGTGCCGGCGGAGTCACTGAAGCTTTCTTT. Encoded protein: CAGGVTEAFF.

This chain's CDR3 is CASSVPPPGTYEQYF. The CDR3 DNA sequence: TGTGCCAGCAGTGTACCCCCGCCAGGTACCTACGAGCAGTACTTC. The rearrangement joins TRBV2 to TRBJ2-7; D not certain. Per the germline V gene, CDR1 is SNHLY and CDR2 is FYNNEI. The CDR3 has 15 residues. Trimming removed 4 bases at V and 2 bases at J, with 15 bases between.

The chain uses TRBV27 and TRBJ2-7; TRBD2 aligns across 11 bases. The CDR3 sequence is 15 residues long. Germline lookup yields CDR1 MNHEY and CDR2 SMNVEV (reference sequence). V shed 5 bases, J shed 4 bases, and the junction held 7 bases outside the gene matches. In DNA form, the CDR3 reads TGTGCCAGCAGTCCCAGACTAGCGGGGCTGTACGAGCAGTACTTC. Protein sequence: CASSPRLAGLYEQYF.

DNA of the CDR3: TGCAGTGCTAGAGCAGGAAAACTGTTTTTT. Translated, it gives CSARAGKLFF. The chain recombines TRBV20-1 with TRBJ1-4; the D is unclear. This CDR3 comprises 10 residues. V shed 1 base and J shed 10 bases, with 4 bases lying between them. From germline, CDR1 is DFQATT and CDR2 SNEGSKA (reference sequence).

The chain uses TRBV3-1 (or the pseudogene TRBV3-2) and TRBJ2-7, with 7 bases that match TRBD2. The germline CDR1 and CDR2 sequences are LGHDT and YNNKEL (reference sequence). CDR3 size: 15 residues. J lost 0 bases, V lost 1 base, and 3 bases had no gene match. The DNA of the CDR3 is TGTGCCAGCAGCCAAGGTCCGGGGGGCTCCTACGAGCAGTACTTC. It encodes CASSQGPGGSYEQYF.

The J gene is TRBJ1-1, the V gene TRBV28; no clear D. V gave up 8 bases and J gave up 0 bases, with 10 bases separating them. CDR1 is MDHEN and CDR2 is SYDVKM in the germline V gene. The CDR3 length is 13 residues. CDR3 loop: CASLTYLNTEAFF. The CDR3 DNA reads TGTGCCAGCCTGACATACCTGAACACTGAAGCTTTCTTT.

The rearrangement uses TRBV27 and TRBJ2-4; D might be TRBD2 (5 bases). Trimming took off 3 bases at V and 14 bases at J, with 17 bases between the two ends. Germline lookup yields CDR1 MNHEY and CDR2 SMNVEV (reference sequence). CDR3 size: 13 residues. DNA of the CDR3: TGTGCCAGCAGTTTTTCCGGGGAGCTATCGAAGTACTTC. This translates into CASSFSGELSKYF.

This sequence joins TRBV5-1 and TRBJ2-7, with 7 bases lining up with TRBD2. After removal of 4 bases from V and 0 bases from J, the junction contained 7 bases not matched to a gene. The CDR3 totals 15 residues. Germline values: CDR1 SGHRS, CDR2 YFSETQ. The CDR3 loop reads CASSPSGASSYEQYF. For the CDR3, the DNA is TGCGCCAGCAGCCCGAGCGGGGCCAGCTCCTACGAGCAGTACTTC.

The V gene is TRBV28, the J gene TRBJ2-7; 11 nucleotides line up with TRBD1. The germline V gene encodes CDR1 MDHEN and CDR2 SYDVKM. The CDR3 is 16 residues long. V gave up 3 bases and J gave up 4 bases; unmatched junction bases: 8. The CDR3 region is CASSLPRTGGLYEQYF. CDR3 sequence (DNA): TGTGCCAGCAGTTTGCCCCGGACAGGGGGCCTATACGAGCAGTACTTC.

V and J are TRBV25-1 and TRBJ1-3; TRBD1 agrees at 7 bases. The CDR3 runs 12 residues. V was pared by 2 bases and J by 13 bases, with 5 bases of the junction left unmatched. Germline CDR1 is MGHDK and CDR2 is SYGVNS. DNA of the CDR3: TGTGCCAGCAGTGAACAGGGACAGTTGATATATTTT. As protein: CASSEQGQLIYF. Based on the CDR3 plus reference TRBV25-1 and TRBJ1-3, the full variable domain is EADIYQTPRYLVIGTGKKITLECSQTMGHDKMYWYQQDPGMELHLIHYSYGVNSTEKGDLSSESTVSRIRTEHFPLTLESARPSHTSQYLCASSEQGQLIYFGEGSWLTVV.

With respect to this clone: Other DNA variants within this sample encode the same CDR3. This chain's CDR3 is CASSSQGGNTEAFF. CDR3 bases: TGTGCCAGCAGCTCACAGGGGGGGAACACTGAAGCTTTCTTT. The chain has TRBV7-2 and TRBJ1-1; 8 bases map to TRBD1. This CDR3 spans 14 amino acids. Per the germline V gene, CDR1 is SGHTA and CDR2 is FQGNSA. J gave up 1 base and V 4 bases, and 2 bases lay outside the gene matches.

This sequence joins TRBV10-2 and TRBJ2-2; 7 bases agree with TRBD2. Per the germline V gene, CDR1 is WSHSY and CDR2 is SAAADI. The CDR3 extends over 16 amino acids. The V and J ends lost 2 bases and 5 bases, in that order; junction bases with no gene match: 8. CDR3 sequence: CASSEPGGSVTGELFF. CDR3 bases: TGCGCCAGCAGTGAGCCGGGCGGGAGTGTGACCGGGGAGCTGTTTTTT.

There are a few counts of this clone. The chain carries TRBV4-1 and TRBJ1-1; TRBD1 might be the D (5 bases). The CDR3 has 15 amino acids. Germline V gene data show CDR1 as MGHRA and CDR2 as YSYEKL. Trimming shortened V by 0 bases and J by 3 bases, and 11 bases separated the two germline ends. The DNA for the CDR3 is TGCGCCAGCAGCCAAGATCGGGGGTTGGACACTGAAGCTTTCTTT. Its translation: CASSQDRGLDTEAFF.

V gene TRBV3-1 (or the pseudogene TRBV3-2) combines with J gene TRBJ2-3; 13 nucleotides align to TRBD2. The germline V gene encodes CDR1 LGHDT and CDR2 YNNKEL (reference sequence). The CDR3 extends over 15 amino acids. Losses at the gene ends were 0 bases for V and 9 bases for J; bases not matched to a gene: 3. The DNA for the CDR3 is TGTGCCAGCAGCCAAGAAACTAGCGGGGGGGCAACGCAGTATTTT. Protein: CASSQETSGGATQYF.

The rearrangement links TRBV4-1 to TRBJ2-5; D gene unclear. Per germline, CDR1 MGHRA and CDR2 YSYEKL. V was trimmed by 1 base and J by 1 base, leaving 10 bases between them. The CDR3 covers 15 residues. This CDR3 is CASSQGHLTQETQYF. The CDR3 DNA is TGCGCCAGCAGCCAAGGACACTTAACCCAAGAGACCCAGTACTTC.

The V and J genes are TRBV29-1 and TRBJ1-1; 7 bases are shared with TRBD1. The CDR3 is 13 amino acids. V shed 7 bases, J shed 1 base, and the junction held 6 bases outside the gene matches. The germline CDR1 and CDR2 sequences are SQVTM and ANQGSEA. The CDR3 DNA is TGCAGCGGCGCCGGGACAGCGAACACTGAAGCTTTCTTT. As protein: CSGAGTANTEAFF.

The chain links TRBV3-1 (or the pseudogene TRBV3-2) to TRBJ2-5; 7 nucleotides align to TRBD2. Germline-derived CDR1 and CDR2 are LGHDT and YNNKEL (reference sequence). This CDR3 comprises 12 residues. The V segment lost 4 bases and the J segment 4 bases; nucleotides outside the gene matches: 0. CDR3 in amino acids: CASSRGGETQYF. CDR3 nucleotide sequence: TGTGCCAGCAGCCGGGGGGGAGAGACCCAGTACTTC.

J is TRBJ1-2 and V is TRBV3-1 (or the pseudogene TRBV3-2); 10 bases map to TRBD1. The germline V gene has CDR1 LGHDT and CDR2 YNNKEL (reference sequence). This CDR3 has 16 amino acids. Trimming took 3 bases from V and 1 from J; bases not matched to a gene: 5. CDR3 in DNA: TGTGCCAGCAGCCATTGGGACAGGGGCCGTAACTATGGCTACACCTTC. Protein product: CASSHWDRGRNYGYTF.

This clone appeared a few times. This chain uses TRBV30 with TRBJ1-2; weak D call: TRBD1 (5 bases). Trimming took off 4 bases at V and 4 bases at J, with 16 bases between the two ends. Looked up from germline, CDR1 is GTSNPN and CDR2 is SVGIG (reference sequence). The CDR3 has 14 residues. In DNA form, the CDR3 reads TGTGCCTGGATAACGGGGGGAGCGTCCTATGGCTACACCTTC. Amino acids: CAWITGGASYGYTF.

The V call is TRBV5-1, the J call TRBJ2-7; 7 bases map to TRBD1. This CDR3 spans 14 amino acids. Germline CDR1 SGHRS, CDR2 YFSETQ. J gave up 6 bases and V 2 bases, and 8 bases lay outside the gene matches. Here the CDR3 reads CASSFGDSPGEQYF. CDR3 DNA sequence: TGCGCCAGCAGCTTTGGGGACAGTCCCGGCGAGCAGTACTTC.